Presented here are 8 T cell receptor beta chains from one specimen sequenced in a study of shared clonotypes between healthy human individuals. TCRdb's table, derived via immunoSEQ multiplex PCR, lists solely in-frame clones and lacks some. The table lists over a million clones, 96% of them singletons, with roughly 1.2% in the top ten. The sequencing sample was made of naive CD4+ T cells sorted from blood. Subset of the sample: CD45RA+ positively selected. Receptor source: a man under 40 in good health.

This chain uses TRBV18 with TRBJ2-2; 8 bases are shared with TRBD2. Germline V gives CDR1 KGHSH, CDR2 LQKENI. The CDR3 has 19 residues. With V trimmed by 4 bases and J by 1 base, 14 bases remained unmatched. DNA for the CDR3: TGTGCCAGCTCACTGAGAGACGCTGCGGGAGGACGGAACACCGGGGAGCTGTTTTTT. Its protein product is CASSLRDAAGGRNTGELFF.

The chain couples TRBV5-5 to TRBJ2-7; no firm D call. The CDR3 is made up of 15 amino acids. CDR1 and CDR2 from the germline V gene are SGHKS and YYEKEE (reference sequence). V shed 5 bases and J shed 3 bases, with 18 bases lying between them. The CDR3: CASSSPTRAYYEQYF. CDR3 DNA sequence: TGTGCCAGCAGTTCCCCGACAAGGGCCTACTACGAGCAGTACTTC.

This rearrangement joins TRBV5-1 to TRBJ1-3; possibly TRBD1 for D (6 bases). The germline CDR1 and CDR2 sequences are SGHRS and YFSETQ. Trimming cost V 2 bases and J 2 bases, with 11 bases left between them. The CDR3 totals 15 residues. CDR3 sequence: CASSLPRTAGNTIYF. For the CDR3, the DNA is TGCGCCAGCAGCTTACCCCGGACAGCTGGAAACACCATATATTTT.

The genes are TRBV27 and TRBJ2-7, with D maybe TRBD2 (7 bases). This CDR3 is 16 amino acids long. Trimming pared 3 bases from V and 4 bases from J, leaving 19 bases between. In germline, CDR1 is MNHEY, CDR2 SMNVEV (reference sequence). CDR3: CASSFRGRALVYEQYF. The CDR3 DNA reads TGTGCCAGCAGTTTTAGGGGGAGGGCCCTGGTATACGAGCAGTACTTC.

This chain connects TRBV4-1 to TRBJ2-7; the match to TRBD1 covers 7 bases. The trim removed 1 base at V and 3 bases at J, leaving 6 bases unmatched. CDR3 length: 15 amino acids. CDR1 is MGHRA and CDR2 is YSYEKL in the germline V gene. The CDR3 DNA follows: TGCGCCAGCAGCCAAGCCCCGGGACAGAACTACGAGCAGTACTTC. Its protein is CASSQAPGQNYEQYF.

This clone was detected only once. CDR3 coding DNA: TGTGCCAGCAGCAATAACCGCCGGGACAATGAGCAGTTCTTC. Encoded protein: CASSNNRRDNEQFF. V is TRBV7-9 and J is TRBJ2-1; no reliable D call. The germline CDR1 and CDR2 sequences are SEHNR and FQNEAQ (reference sequence). Trimming shortened V by 5 bases and J by 5 bases, and 13 bases separated the two germline ends. This CDR3 comprises 14 residues.

The rearrangement joins TRBV2 to TRBJ2-2; TRBD1 matches at 9 bases. The ends lost 8 bases at V and 0 bases at J; junction bases unmatched: 7. CDR1 and CDR2 from the germline V gene are SNHLY and FYNNEI. This CDR3 region has 16 residues. CDR3 amino acids: CASLGGQGTNTGELFF. The DNA for the CDR3 is TGTGCCAGCCTAGGAGGACAGGGGACGAACACCGGGGAGCTGTTTTTT. Full variable domain (outside the CDR3, taken from reference TRBV2 and TRBJ2-2): EPEVTQTPSHQVTQMGQEVILRCVPISNHLYFYWYRQILGQKVEFLVSFYNNEISEKSEIFDDQFSVERPDGSNFTLKIRSTKLEDSAMYFCASLGGQGTNTGELFFGEGSRLTVL.

The count of this clone is one. V and J are TRBV30 and TRBJ2-5; D perhaps matches TRBD2 (5 bases). CDR3 length: 13 amino acids. V lost 0 bases and J 12 bases, leaving 17 bases between the germline ends. CDR1 and CDR2 from the germline V gene are GTSNPN and SVGIG (reference sequence). The CDR3, as DNA: TGTGCCTGGAGTGTAGACTTGAGTCCGAGGGAGTACTTC. It specifies CAWSVDLSPREYF.